This T cell receptor beta chain was identified during a study of read filtering for tumor transcriptome and immune sequencing. With regard to this clonotype: Just one base apart from a much larger clone, this may be a read error.

This library used roughly 400 ng RNA and molecular barcoded adaptors spanning alpha/delta and beta/gamma chains. Each CDR3 protein gets one entry after TCRdb re-called the reads with MiXCR. The sample contains 100,000 to 150,000 distinct CDR3 sequences, over 10% of which appear only once. This CDR3 is 15 amino acids long. Trimming took 3 bases from V and 0 from J, leaving 11 bases between them. The germline gives CDR1 MGHDK, CDR2 SYGVNS. The TCR originated in a donor at least 40 years old with multiple myeloma. The genes are TRBV25-1 and TRBJ1-2; D gene ambiguous. The sample was a population of CD138-negative cells sorted from bone marrow. The CDR3: CASSDLDRSNYGYTF. CDR3 bases: TGTGCCAGCAGTGACCTCGACCGTTCTAACTATGGCTACACCTTC.